Listed below are T cell receptor beta chains from one sample, sequenced in a study of immune heterogeneity within non-small cell lung tumors. Each CDR3 protein gets one entry after TCRdb re-called the multiplex PCR reads with MiXCR. The repertoire has about 15,000 distinct CDR3 sequences, less than 35% of them found once; the top ten carry 3.5% to 5%. The sample consisted of lung tumor tissue. These receptors were obtained from a man aged 40-55 years with non-small cell lung cancer. Both conserved end residues are part of each CDR3. The order of the fields is clone size, D gene, J gene, V gene, CDR3 DNA, CDR3 protein. The D gene is left open where the match is weak. The size field is filled for only some rows; it gives once, few, many or a size class.

size: many; D: TRBD2; J: TRBJ2-1; V: TRBV12-3/TRBV12-4; DNA: TGTGCCAGCAGTTTGACTAGCGGGAGTTTGCATGAGCAGTTCTTC; CDR3: CASSLTSGSLHEQFF
size: NA; D: NA; J: TRBJ1-1; V: TRBV5-1; DNA: TGCGCCAGCAGTTGGCCAGGCAGGGAAGCTTTCTTT; CDR3: CASSWPGREAFF
size: few; D: TRBD2; J: TRBJ2-3; V: TRBV12-3/TRBV12-4; DNA: TGTGCCAGCAGGCAGGGACTAGCGGGTGCCGGCACAGATACGCAGTATTTT; CDR3: CASRQGLAGAGTDTQYF
size: few; D: TRBD2; J: TRBJ2-1; V: TRBV6-1; DNA: TGTGCCAGCCCCAGGCCTAGCGGTCACAATGAGCAGTTCTTC; CDR3: CASPRPSGHNEQFF
size: few; D: TRBD2; J: TRBJ2-1; V: TRBV20-1; DNA: TGCAGTGCTGGGGGTTTAGCGGGAGGGGCTCTGTTCTTC; CDR3: CSAGGLAGGALFF
size: many; D: TRBD2; J: TRBJ2-1; V: TRBV6-5; DNA: TGTGCCAGCAGTTACGACCGAGCGGGAGGCTCCTACAATGAGCAGTTCTTC; CDR3: CASSYDRAGGSYNEQFF
size: many; D: NA; J: TRBJ1-2; V: TRBV4-3; DNA: TGCGCCAGCAGCCAAGACGAGGGCCCCCGATCCTATGGCTACACCTTC; CDR3: CASSQDEGPRSYGYTF
size: medium-sized; D: TRBD1; J: TRBJ1-5; V: TRBV6-1; DNA: TGTGCCAGCAAAGAGTTACAGGGGCCCAATCAGCCCCAGCATTTT; CDR3: CASKELQGPNQPQHF
size: medium-sized; D: TRBD1; J: TRBJ1-2; V: TRBV19; DNA: TGTGCCAGTACCGGGACAGGTAAAGCTAACTATGGCTACACCTTC; CDR3: CASTGTGKANYGYTF
size: NA; D: NA; J: TRBJ1-6; V: TRBV5-1; DNA: TGCGCCAGCAGCCGGGACGGACCCTCCTATAATTCACCCATCCACTTT; CDR3: CASSRDGPSYNSPIHF
size: medium-sized; D: NA; J: TRBJ1-2; V: TRBV3-1; DNA: TGTGCCAGCAGCCAACAAGACAAGGGGCATGGCTACACCTTC; CDR3: CASSQQDKGHGYTF
size: many; D: NA; J: TRBJ1-5; V: TRBV19; DNA: TGTGCCAGTAGTCTCCTCTTTTCCAGGGATGGCAATCAGCCCCAGCATTTT; CDR3: CASSLLFSRDGNQPQHF
size: few; D: TRBD2; J: TRBJ2-1; V: TRBV4-3; DNA: TGCGCCAGCAGCCAACGGCCACTAGCGCCCTACAATGAGCAGTTCTTC; CDR3: CASSQRPLAPYNEQFF
size: medium-sized; D: NA; J: TRBJ1-5; V: TRBV6-4; DNA: TGTGCCAGCAGTGTTCTCGGACTTTATAGCAATCAGCCCCAGCATTTT; CDR3: CASSVLGLYSNQPQHF
size: many; D: TRBD1; J: TRBJ2-7; V: TRBV9; DNA: TGTGCCAGCAGCACCTCGGGACAGAGCTCCTACGAGCAGTACTTC; CDR3: CASSTSGQSSYEQYF
size: NA; D: NA; J: TRBJ2-7; V: TRBV11-2; DNA: TGTGCCAGCACCTTCGGGGGGCTAGGGCTCCGCGAGCAGTACTTC; CDR3: CASTFGGLGLREQYF
size: few; D: TRBD1; J: TRBJ1-4; V: TRBV4-1; DNA: TGCGCCAGCAGCCAAGATACGGACAGGGGGACTGAAAAACTGTTTTTT; CDR3: CASSQDTDRGTEKLFF
size: once; D: NA; J: TRBJ2-5; V: TRBV11-1; DNA: TGTGCCAGCAGCCTAGCTTTAGAGACCCAGTACTTC; CDR3: CASSLALETQYF
size: many; D: NA; J: TRBJ1-4; V: TRBV7-6; DNA: TGTGCCAGCAGCCAGACAGTTGGGGAAAAACTGTTTTTT; CDR3: CASSQTVGEKLFF
size: NA; D: TRBD1; J: TRBJ2-7; V: TRBV20-1; DNA: TGCAGTGCTAGCGGGACAGGGGTTATTTACGAGCAGTACTTC; CDR3: CSASGTGVIYEQYF
size: medium-sized; D: TRBD1; J: TRBJ1-3; V: TRBV3-1; DNA: TGTGCCAGCAGAGGACAGGGACTTGGACCTCTCTCTGGAAACACCATATATTTT; CDR3: CASRGQGLGPLSGNTIYF
size: NA; D: NA; J: TRBJ2-7; V: TRBV5-6; DNA: TGTGCCAGCAGCTTGGCCCCCGGACAGATCCCCTACGAGCAGTACTTC; CDR3: CASSLAPGQIPYEQYF
size: medium-sized; D: TRBD1; J: TRBJ1-3; V: TRBV15; DNA: TGTGCCACCAGCCTAGGGGGCGTTTCTGGAAACACCATATATTTT; CDR3: CATSLGGVSGNTIYF
size: NA; D: TRBD2; J: TRBJ2-1; V: TRBV9; DNA: TGTGCCAGCAGCGCCGGGACTAGCAGGAGTCTCTACAATGAGCAGTTCTTC; CDR3: CASSAGTSRSLYNEQFF
size: many; D: TRBD1; J: TRBJ1-3; V: TRBV12-5; DNA: TGTGCTAGTGGTCCGGGACAGGTGGCCCTCCGCTCTGGAAACACCATATATTTT; CDR3: CASGPGQVALRSGNTIYF
size: many; D: TRBD1; J: TRBJ2-7; V: TRBV13; DNA: TGTGCCAGCACCAATGATGGATCCAGGGGGCACTTCGAGCAGTACTTC; CDR3: CASTNDGSRGHFEQYF
size: medium-sized; D: NA; J: TRBJ2-3; V: TRBV9; DNA: TGTGCCAGCAGCGTATCAGGACAGGATACGCAGTATTTT; CDR3: CASSVSGQDTQYF
size: NA; D: NA; J: TRBJ2-3; V: TRBV5-1; DNA: TGCGCCAGCAGCTTGGAATCGGTATCACTAGATACGCAGTATTTT; CDR3: CASSLESVSLDTQYF
size: medium-sized; D: NA; J: TRBJ1-5; V: TRBV28; DNA: TGTGCCAGCAGTTTAGACAAGTCGGGCCAGCCCCAGCATTTT; CDR3: CASSLDKSGQPQHF